This T cell receptor (beta chain) was sequenced during a study of blood T cells in healthy people across ages. Ranging in age from about 6 to 90, the donors were healthy Caucasian individuals from Russia. Each individual donor underwent a draw of roughly 10 milliliters of peripheral blood. Isolated PBMCs totaled at least 6 million in each sample. Total RNA, at least 6 micrograms per sample, came from PBMCs. The CDR3 has 15 amino acids. CDR1 is KGHSH and CDR2 is LQKENI in the germline V gene. The J segment lost 6 bases and the V segment lost 3 bases, leaving 8 bases of the junction unmatched. Then a second PCR, running about 6 to 12 cycles, was carried out with a sample-barcoded 5' primer and a J-beta primer mix. TCRdb fed the 5' RACE reads into MiXCR, producing one record per CDR3 protein. Of roughly 700,000 distinct CDR3 sequences listed, about 32% are singletons.

The sequenced sample was blood. The chain recombines TRBV18 with TRBJ1-5; 7 bases align to TRBD1. The origin of this receptor is a woman of 80 years or more in good health. In DNA, the CDR3 is TGTGCCAGCTCACCGGGCCAGGGGGTATTTCAGCCCCAGCATTTT. Translation gives CASSPGQGVFQPQHF. Variable domain in full (rest from reference TRBV18 and TRBJ1-5): NAGVMQNPRHLVRRRGQEARLRCSPMKGHSHVYWYRQLPEEGLKFMVYLQKENIIDESGMPKERFSAEFPKEGPSILRIQQVVRGDSAAYFCASSPGQGVFQPQHFGDGTRLSIL.